A single sample gave rise to the 7 T cell receptor beta chains below, sequenced in a study of T-cell reconstitution after alpha-beta-depleted transplantation in children. TCRbeta library preparation incorporated unique molecular identifiers. Via MiXCR, TCRdb re-called the PCR reads, giving one row per CDR3 protein. The data contain more than 200,000 distinct CDR3 sequences, about 24% of them singletons. Material: PBMCs, mostly from graft donor cells, obtained 360 days after TCRalphabeta/CD19-depleted stem cell transplant. The receptors were sampled from a female patient aged 2 to 10 who had a stem cell transplant for congenital amegakaryocytic thrombocytopenia, so the T cells may come from the graft donor.

The chain carries TRBV6-5 and TRBJ1-4; D is unclear. V was shortened by 0 bases and J by 1 base, with 9 bases between the two germline ends. CDR1 and CDR2 (germline): MNHEY, SVGAGI. The CDR3 loop spans 16 amino acids. The CDR3 sequence is CASSYSRIQTNEKLFF. In DNA form, the CDR3 reads TGTGCCAGCAGTTACTCGAGAATACAAACTAATGAAAAACTGTTTTTT.

This rearrangement joins TRBV6-5 to TRBJ1-1; 7 bases are shared with TRBD1. Looked up from germline, CDR1 is MNHEY and CDR2 is SVGAGI. V lost 3 bases, J lost 1 base, and 5 bases stayed unmatched. This CDR3 region has 15 residues. The CDR3 DNA reads as TGTGCCAGCAGTTATCTCAAGGGGGCGAACACTGAAGCTTTCTTT. This sequence encodes CASSYLKGANTEAFF.

The chain is built from TRBV28 and TRBJ2-3; 12 nucleotides line up with TRBD1. Germline V lookup: CDR1 MDHEN, CDR2 SYDVKM. There are 15 residues in the CDR3. Unmatched junction bases numbered 7, after V lost 6 bases and J lost 6 bases. The CDR3 loop is CASSPGGQGADTQYF. In DNA, the CDR3 is TGTGCCAGCAGCCCAGGGGGACAGGGGGCGGATACGCAGTATTTT.

This clonotype has ten or more counts. This chain joins TRBV4-1 and TRBJ2-7, with D possibly matching TRBD2 (5 bases). The V gene's germline CDR1 is MGHRA and CDR2 YSYEKL. Trimming shortened V by 0 bases and J by 5 bases, and 17 bases separated the two germline ends. CDR3 length equals 16 residues. This CDR3 reads CASSQDQSSTNNEQYF. CDR3 nucleotide sequence: TGCGCCAGCAGCCAAGATCAATCTAGCACAAACAACGAGCAGTACTTC.

This clonotype was detected ten times or more. The chain is built from TRBV10-3 and TRBJ2-5; D remains ambiguous. Germline V lookup: CDR1 ENHRY, CDR2 SYGVKD. Trimming pared 1 base from V and 2 bases from J, leaving 11 bases between. This CDR3 has 15 residues. The CDR3 DNA reads as TGTGCCATCAGTGAGTGGTTACAGTCTCAAGAGACCCAGTACTTC. This codes for CAISEWLQSQETQYF.

In its sample, this clonotype was seen a few times. V gene TRBV15 combines with J gene TRBJ2-1, with 8 nucleotides matching TRBD2. The germline CDR1 and CDR2 sequences are LNHNV and YYDKDF (reference sequence). V was pared by 3 bases and J by 4 bases, with 14 bases of the junction left unmatched. This CDR3 region has 18 residues. The CDR3 loop reads CATSSRIQTSAKYNEQFF. CDR3 in DNA: TGTGCCACCAGCAGCCGAATCCAGACTAGCGCAAAGTACAATGAGCAGTTCTTC.

The CDR3 region has the DNA TGTGCCAGCTTACCGGGACAGGGGACGACTGAAGCTTTCTTT. Its translation is CASLPGQGTTEAFF. The chain joins TRBV12-3 or TRBV12-4 to TRBJ1-1; 10 positions agree with TRBD1. V was clipped by 8 bases and J by 5 bases; unmatched bases: 8. The CDR3 totals 14 residues.